This TCR beta chain was sequenced for a study of shared clonotypes between healthy human individuals. Study-level results: Expectations were that clonotype sharing among donors would be affected by sequencing depth. Sampling covered nothing but blood. Tissue TCR repertoires likely differ from those found in blood.

About 28,000 T cell genomes (300 ng DNA) went into each PBMC replicate. The team ran DNA from unsorted PBMCs on ten immunoSEQ deep assay plates for sequencing. Sequencing was performed with immunoSEQ multiplex PCR; in TCRdb, only in-frame clones are kept and a portion is missing. This sample carries 450,000 to 500,000 clones, 76% of them seen once, and the ten largest clones take 10% to 15%. Ten or more counts support this clone. The antigen remains undetermined. V was shortened by 1 base and J by 7 bases, with 13 bases between the two germline ends. Germline CDR1 SEHNR, CDR2 FQNEAQ (reference sequence). This CDR3 region has 15 residues.

This receptor was identified in a woman aged 40-49 years in good health. Some clones in this sample may be carry-over from other donors' samples. What was sequenced was PBMCs. J is TRBJ1-4 and V is TRBV7-9; a possible D gene is TRBD1 (5 bases). CDR3 protein: CASSLGSGTGEKLFF. The DNA of the CDR3 is TGTGCCAGCAGCTTAGGGTCGGGGACTGGTGAAAAACTGTTTTTT.